This section outlines one TCR beta chain sequence together with its context. What it binds is not known. The data were taken from a study of cytomegalovirus exposure and HLA in healthy donors. Study details: Early released data had around 79 million unique TCRs, all coming from HLA-typed donors. Whole-study results and caveats: The study listed approximately 170 cytomegalovirus-associated TCR beta chains. Earlier analysis looked at TCR beta V segments, and most were productive about 90% or about 30% of the time. While the bulk of TCR sequences proved rare, some public TCRs turned up in many donors.

CDR3 length equals 16 residues. Unmatched junction bases numbered 11, after V lost 4 bases and J lost 4 bases. Germline V gives CDR1 SGHDT, CDR2 YYEEEE. The primer mix had 60 Vbeta and 13 Jbeta primers. The data were produced by immunoSEQ multiplex PCR, yet TCRdb's version contains in-frame clones alone and is incomplete. This table holds some 130,000 clones, around 85% found once. The chain employs TRBV5-6 and TRBJ2-1, with 7 nucleotides matching TRBD1. This receptor was taken from a woman in her forties or fifties in good health and CMV-seropositive. Material: PBMCs. This chain's CDR3 is CASSLVGQGVYNEQFF. In nucleotides, the CDR3 is TGTGCCAGCAGCCTGGTCGGGCAGGGGGTATACAATGAGCAGTTCTTC.